The source of this TCR beta chain is a study of cytomegalovirus exposure and HLA in healthy donors. Whole-study findings and limits: According to reports, the classifier identified cytomegalovirus status with high specificity and sensitivity. Some public TCRs appeared in many individuals, while most sequences were rare. TCR beta V- and J-gene trimming, according to a later analysis, was linked to a missense DCLRE1C variant.

The PCR made use of 60 Vbeta and 13 Jbeta primers. Method: immunoSEQ multiplex PCR; TCRdb's copy keeps in-frame clones and lacks some. The repertoire holds around 150,000 clones, with 65% to 80% as singletons. The CDR3 runs to 14 residues. Deletions cut 4 bases from V and 5 bases from J, with 12 bases between. Looked up from germline, CDR1 is KGHSH and CDR2 is LQKENI. Donors in the study were healthy people who gave bone marrow. As for this clone: Its antigen is unidentified.

The sequencing sample was made of PBMCs. The TCR comes from a man aged 35 to 55 in good health and CMV-seronegative. The chain is built from TRBV18 and TRBJ1-5, with a weak D call TRBD1 (5 bases). The CDR3 sequence: CASSLGASDQPQHF. The CDR3 region has the DNA TGTGCCAGCTCACTAGGGGCGTCCGATCAGCCCCAGCATTTT. Drawing the rest from reference TRBV18 and TRBJ1-5, the complete variable domain is NAGVMQNPRHLVRRRGQEARLRCSPMKGHSHVYWYRQLPEEGLKFMVYLQKENIIDESGMPKERFSAEFPKEGPSILRIQQVVRGDSAAYFCASSLGASDQPQHFGDGTRLSIL.